The clone carrying this TCR beta chain was detected only a few times. Germline trimming cut 10 bases from V and 3 bases from J; bases unmatched to any gene: 8. Looked up from germline, CDR1 is MDHEN and CDR2 is SYDVKM. This CDR3 is built from 15 residues. Building the TCR beta libraries relied on iRepertoire HTBI primers, and CDR3 regions underwent Arm-PCR. A single record per CDR3 protein comes from TCRdb applying MiXCR to the multiplex PCR reads. The sample includes approximately 400,000 distinct CDR3 sequences, 20% to 25% of them seen just once. This specimen belongs to a study of regulatory T cells in long-lasting Graves disease. Study-wide background: Treatment with antithyroid drugs for over 5 years, together with positive TSH receptor antibodies, meant persistent Graves' disease.

This sample's time point: persistent/refractory GD, antithyroid drugs over 5 years with positive TRAb. The TCR library was prepared using RNA isolated from PBMCs. This chain connects TRBV28 to TRBJ1-4, with 10 bases aligning to TRBD1. The receptor was isolated from a female donor with Graves disease. Sequencing was performed on peripheral blood mononuclear cells (PBMCs), taken when the disease was refractory, from a patient treated with antithyroid drugs. This chain's CDR3 is CATQDRGLANEKLFF. CDR3 nucleotides: TGTGCCACCCAAGACAGGGGGCTCGCTAATGAAAAACTGTTTTTT.